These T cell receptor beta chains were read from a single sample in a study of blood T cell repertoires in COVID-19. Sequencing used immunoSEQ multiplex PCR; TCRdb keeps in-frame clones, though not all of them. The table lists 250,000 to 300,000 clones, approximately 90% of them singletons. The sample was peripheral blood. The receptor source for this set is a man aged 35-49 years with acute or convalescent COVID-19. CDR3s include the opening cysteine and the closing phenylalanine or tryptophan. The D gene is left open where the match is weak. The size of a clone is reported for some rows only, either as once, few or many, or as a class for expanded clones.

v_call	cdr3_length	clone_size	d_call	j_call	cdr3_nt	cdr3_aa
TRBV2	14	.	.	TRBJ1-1	TGTGCCAGCAGTCGGGACATCGTGAACACTGAAGCTTTCTTT	CASSRDIVNTEAFF
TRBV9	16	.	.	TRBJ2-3	TGTGCCAGCAGCCCTAGGGGGGGGCAGGGGACAGATACGCAGTATTTT	CASSPRGGQGTDTQYF
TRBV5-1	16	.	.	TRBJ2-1	TGCGCCAGCAGCTGGGTAGGGTCCGAAGGGGCGGATGAGCAGTTCTTC	CASSWVGSEGADEQFF
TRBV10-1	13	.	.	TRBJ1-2	TGCGCCAGCAGCGGGACATCGAACTATGGCTACACCTTC	CASSGTSNYGYTF
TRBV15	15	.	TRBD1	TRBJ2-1	TGTGCCACCAGCAGAGGGGGGGACAGGGCAAATGAGCAGTTCTTC	CATSRGGDRANEQFF
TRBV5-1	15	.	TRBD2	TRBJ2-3	TGCGCCAGCAGCGCGAGGACTAGCGGGGGAGATACGCAGTATTTT	CASSARTSGGDTQYF
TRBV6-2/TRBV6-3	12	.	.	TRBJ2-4	TGTGCCAGCAGTCATCCCCAGGGGTTACCTTACTTC	CASSHPQGLPYF
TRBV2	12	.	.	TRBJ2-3	TGTGCCAGCATCACAACGGGAGCGCCGCAGTATTTT	CASITTGAPQYF
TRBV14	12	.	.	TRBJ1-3	TGTGCCAGCAGCCAAGTCGGGACTGCCATATATTTT	CASSQVGTAIYF
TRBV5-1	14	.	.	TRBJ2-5	TGCGCCAGCAGCTCCGGACAAATCCAAGAGACCCAGTACTTC	CASSSGQIQETQYF
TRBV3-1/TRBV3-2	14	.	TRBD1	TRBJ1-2	TGTGCCAGCAGCCAAAACAGGGGGCTCGATGGCTACACCTTC	CASSQNRGLDGYTF
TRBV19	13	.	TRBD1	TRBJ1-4	TGTGCCAGTAGTAGGGACAGGGTCGAAAAACTGTTTTTT	CASSRDRVEKLFF
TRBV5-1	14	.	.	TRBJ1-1	TGCGCCAGCAGCTTGGTCGGAGTGAACACTGAAGCTTTCTTT	CASSLVGVNTEAFF
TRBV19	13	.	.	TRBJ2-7	TGTGCCAGTAGTATAAGGGGCGACTACGAGCAGTACTTC	CASSIRGDYEQYF
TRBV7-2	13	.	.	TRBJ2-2	TGTGCCAGCAGCCCTCAGGCGAATGGGGAGCTGTTTTTT	CASSPQANGELFF
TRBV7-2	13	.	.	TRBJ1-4	TGTGCCAGCAGTCGTTACACATCCGAAAAACTGTTTTTT	CASSRYTSEKLFF
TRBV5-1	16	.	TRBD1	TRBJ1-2	TGCGCCAGCAGCCGCGTTACAGGGGCCTTTAACTATGGCTACACCTTC	CASSRVTGAFNYGYTF
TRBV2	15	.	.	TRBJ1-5	TGTGCCAGCACCTTAGCGGCGGGGAGCAATCAGCCCCAGCATTTT	CASTLAAGSNQPQHF
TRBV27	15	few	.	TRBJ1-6	TGTGCCAGCAGATTCCTACAGGGAAATAATTCACCCCTCCACTTT	CASRFLQGNNSPLHF
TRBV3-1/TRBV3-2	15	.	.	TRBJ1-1	TGTGCCAGCATTAGGTCCGGGACACCGAACACTGAAGCTTTCTTT	CASIRSGTPNTEAFF
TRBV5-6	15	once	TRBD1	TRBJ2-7	TGTGCCAGCAGCTGGTGGACAGGGGGCTCCTACGAGCAGTACTTC	CASSWWTGGSYEQYF
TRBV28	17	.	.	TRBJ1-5	TGTGCCAGCAGCCCCCCTGTAGGACATAGTAGCAATCAGCCCCAGCATTTT	CASSPPVGHSSNQPQHF
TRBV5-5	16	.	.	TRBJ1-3	TGTGCCAGCAGTCCGCCACAGGCTTCGTCCGGAAACACCATATATTTT	CASSPPQASSGNTIYF
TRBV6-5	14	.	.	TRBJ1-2	TGTGCCAGCTCCAGGGATACTGTTAACTATGGCTACACCTTC	CASSRDTVNYGYTF
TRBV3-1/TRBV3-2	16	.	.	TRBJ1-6	TGTGCCAGCAGCCCCTCGTTTGTGCGTTATAATTCACCCCTCCACTTT	CASSPSFVRYNSPLHF
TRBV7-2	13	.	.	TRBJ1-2	TGTGCCAGCAGCATTGGACAATTCGCTGGCTACACCTTC	CASSIGQFAGYTF